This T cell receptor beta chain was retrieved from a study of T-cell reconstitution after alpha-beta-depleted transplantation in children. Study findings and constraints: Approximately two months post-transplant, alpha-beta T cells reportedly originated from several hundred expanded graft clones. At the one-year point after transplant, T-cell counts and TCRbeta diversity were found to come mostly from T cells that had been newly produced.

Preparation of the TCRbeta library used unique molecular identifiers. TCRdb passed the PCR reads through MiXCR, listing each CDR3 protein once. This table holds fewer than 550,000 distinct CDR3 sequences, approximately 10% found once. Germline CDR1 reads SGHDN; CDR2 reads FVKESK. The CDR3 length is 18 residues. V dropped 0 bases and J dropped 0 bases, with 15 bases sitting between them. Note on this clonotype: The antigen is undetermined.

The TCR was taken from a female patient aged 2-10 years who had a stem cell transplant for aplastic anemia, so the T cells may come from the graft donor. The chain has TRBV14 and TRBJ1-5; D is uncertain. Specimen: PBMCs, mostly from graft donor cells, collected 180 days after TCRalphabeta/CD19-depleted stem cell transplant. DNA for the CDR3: TGTGCCAGCAGCCAAGATAAGGAAGGCAGTTATAGCAATCAGCCCCAGCATTTT. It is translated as CASSQDKEGSYSNQPQHF.